This T cell receptor beta chain comes out of a study of T cell responses to AZD1222 COVID-19 vaccine. Study summary: Pooling was applied to second doses at about 4 or about 12 weeks.

This clone came up once. What it binds is not known. General study points: Clonal diversity was possibly underestimated, and the donors were mostly white British, with more females. The span of vaccine-associated CD4 TCRs extended across spike, with dominance at 160-218 and 743-854. Baseline testing showed seropositivity in only a handful of AZD1222 recipients.

This table comes from immunoSEQ multiplex PCR, and its TCRdb copy is limited to in-frame clones, with some not included. The sample lists under 150,000 clones; approximately 93% were seen once. The receptor was derived from an adult in good health. The sequences come from peripheral blood, collected on day 0 of AZD1222 vaccination.

CDR3 sequence: CASSIGGQIINYGYTF. In DNA, the CDR3 is TGTGCCAGTAGTATAGGAGGACAGATCATCAACTATGGCTACACCTTC. This rearrangement joins TRBV19 to TRBJ1-2; D might be TRBD1 (6 bases). V lost 1 base to trimming and J lost 2 bases, with 14 bases between them. In germline, CDR1 is LNHDA, CDR2 SQIVND (reference sequence). The length of the CDR3 is 16 residues.